Listed below are T cell receptor beta chains from one sample, sequenced in a study of blood T cell repertoires in COVID-19. Profiling relied on immunoSEQ multiplex PCR, and the TCRdb table lists in-frame clones only, not all of them. The sample has approximately 210,000 clones, approximately 91% seen once. Sequenced sample: peripheral blood. These TCRs come from a man aged 40-49 years with acute or convalescent COVID-19. CDR3s include the opening cysteine and the closing phenylalanine or tryptophan. D genes are given only for firm matches. Rows may omit the clone size; those that give it use once, few, many or a size class.

V,J,size,D,CDR3,DNA
TRBV24-1,TRBJ2-2,.,.,CATSDPRGSGTNTGELFF,TGTGCCACCAGTGATCCCCGGGGTAGCGGCACGAACACCGGGGAGCTGTTTTTT
TRBV18,TRBJ1-6,.,.,CASSPVSGEPNSPLHF,TGTGCCAGCTCACCAGTGTCCGGGGAACCCAATTCACCCCTCCACTTT
TRBV28,TRBJ2-5,.,.,CASSSQGKTQYF,TGTGCCAGCAGTTCCCAGGGGAAGACCCAGTACTTC
TRBV9,TRBJ2-2,.,TRBD2,CASSPTSGGAVTGELFF,TGTGCCAGCAGCCCGACTAGCGGGGGGGCCGTAACCGGGGAGCTGTTTTTT
TRBV29-1,TRBJ2-7,.,.,CSVGGQTSFYEQYF,TGCAGCGTGGGGGGACAGACATCTTTCTACGAGCAGTACTTC
TRBV28,TRBJ2-1,.,TRBD2,CASSLSGREQTGGQFF,TGTGCCAGCAGTTTATCCGGGCGGGAGCAAACCGGGGGGCAGTTCTTC
TRBV19,TRBJ1-2,.,.,CASSPSTVSSNYGYTF,TGTGCCAGTAGTCCCTCGACAGTATCATCTAACTATGGCTACACCTTC
TRBV9,TRBJ2-7,.,.,CASSVGLDSYEQYF,TGTGCCAGCAGCGTCGGTCTAGACTCCTACGAGCAGTACTTC
TRBV21-1,TRBJ2-1,.,.,CASSTGGPFNEQFF,TGTGCCAGCAGCACCGGAGGGCCATTCAATGAGCAGTTCTTC
TRBV28,TRBJ1-2,.,.,CASSLPEARYGYTF,TGTGCCAGCAGTTTACCCGAAGCCCGCTATGGCTACACCTTC
TRBV7-2,TRBJ2-2,.,TRBD2,CATNQGLVIGELFF,TGTGCCACAAATCAGGGACTAGTCATCGGGGAGCTGTTTTTT
TRBV11-2,TRBJ2-7,.,TRBD1,CASSWGQVNEQYF,TGTGCCAGCAGCTGGGGACAGGTGAACGAGCAGTACTTC
TRBV4-1,TRBJ2-7,.,TRBD2,CASPDYTGGYEQYF,TGCGCCAGCCCAGACTATACGGGAGGCTACGAGCAGTACTTC
TRBV19,TRBJ1-5,.,.,CASSTQGMGNQPQHF,TGTGCCAGTAGCACACAGGGAATGGGCAATCAGCCCCAGCATTTT
TRBV25-1,TRBJ2-7,.,.,CASRQGTYEQYF,TGTGCCAGCAGGCAGGGTACCTACGAGCAGTACTTC
TRBV7-8,TRBJ2-3,.,.,CASSLEERTPSRDTQYF,TGTGCCAGCAGCTTAGAGGAGCGGACCCCAAGCAGGGATACGCAGTATTTT
TRBV5-5,TRBJ1-2,.,TRBD1,CASSLVGGGNYGYTF,TGTGCCAGCAGCTTAGTAGGGGGCGGGAACTATGGCTACACCTTC
TRBV10-3,TRBJ2-3,.,.,CAISESFGGLASTDTQYF,TGTGCCATCAGTGAGTCGTTTGGAGGGCTAGCCAGCACAGATACGCAGTATTTT
TRBV5-1,TRBJ2-3,.,TRBD2,CASSSTPVSGMTDTQYF,TGCGCCAGCAGCTCTACCCCCGTTAGCGGGATGACAGATACGCAGTATTTT
TRBV2,TRBJ2-3,.,TRBD2,CASSYQRGSTDTQYF,TGTGCCAGCAGTTATCAGCGGGGAAGCACAGATACGCAGTATTTT
TRBV19,TRBJ2-1,.,TRBD2,CASSSGGAPKENEQFF,TGTGCCAGTAGTAGCGGGGGGGCCCCCAAAGAAAATGAGCAGTTCTTC
TRBV28,TRBJ2-7,once,TRBD1,CASIEDRGVFYEQYF,TGTGCCAGCATTGAGGACAGGGGAGTTTTCTACGAGCAGTACTTC
TRBV6-5,TRBJ1-4,.,.,CASGRGEKLFF,TGTGCCAGCGGCCGCGGTGAAAAACTGTTTTTT
TRBV28,TRBJ2-7,.,.,CASSPTDTKGPYEQYF,TGTGCCAGCAGTCCCACGGACACGAAGGGGCCCTACGAGCAGTACTTC
TRBV6-5,TRBJ1-1,.,.,CASSYWVENMNTEAFF,TGTGCCAGCAGTTACTGGGTGGAGAACATGAACACTGAAGCTTTCTTT
TRBV28,TRBJ1-2,few,.,CASSPYTLGPGQGYGYTF,TGTGCCAGCAGTCCTTACACTCTCGGCCCAGGCCAGGGCTATGGCTACACCTTC
TRBV11-2,TRBJ1-2,.,.,CASSLQGIWGYTF,TGTGCCAGCAGCTTACAGGGAATTTGGGGCTACACCTTC
TRBV27,TRBJ2-1,few,TRBD1,CASSSFGQGVFPSYNEQFF,TGTGCCAGCAGTTCATTTGGACAGGGGGTCTTTCCCTCCTACAATGAGCAGTTCTTC
TRBV30,TRBJ2-5,.,TRBD2,CAWKRGGRPYQETQYF,TGTGCCTGGAAAAGGGGAGGGAGACCGTACCAAGAGACCCAGTACTTC
TRBV7-9,TRBJ1-6,.,TRBD1,CASSSPGQLNSPLHF,TGTGCCAGCAGCTCACCGGGACAGCTCAATTCACCCCTCCACTTT
TRBV29-1,TRBJ2-7,.,TRBD1,CSVESQGAVYEQYF,TGCAGCGTTGAGTCACAGGGGGCAGTCTACGAGCAGTACTTC
TRBV6-4,TRBJ1-1,few,.,CASSDLGDTEAFF,TGTGCCAGCAGTGACCTAGGTGACACTGAAGCTTTCTTT
TRBV6-6,TRBJ1-1,.,.,CASSRNSLNTEAFF,TGTGCCAGCAGCCGAAACAGCCTGAACACTGAAGCTTTCTTT
TRBV9,TRBJ2-1,few,TRBD2,CASSAPLAGGPDEQFF,TGTGCCAGCAGCGCCCCACTAGCGGGAGGGCCGGATGAGCAGTTCTTC
TRBV19,TRBJ2-2,.,TRBD2,CASTGLAYTGELFF,TGTGCCAGTACTGGACTAGCATACACCGGGGAGCTGTTTTTT
TRBV19,TRBJ2-3,.,.,CASSPAATRAGSDTQYF,TGTGCCAGTAGCCCGGCCGCGACCCGAGCGGGTTCAGATACGCAGTATTTT
TRBV5-6,TRBJ1-1,few,.,CASSPRLGGMNTEAFF,TGTGCCAGCAGCCCAAGGCTCGGGGGTATGAACACTGAAGCTTTCTTT
TRBV11-1,TRBJ2-7,few,.,CASSSSGNRREQYF,TGTGCCAGCAGCTCCTCCGGAAACCGGAGGGAGCAGTACTTC
TRBV7-2,TRBJ1-5,.,TRBD1,CASSLDRRGYSNQPQHF,TGTGCCAGCAGCTTAGATCGCAGGGGGTATAGCAATCAGCCCCAGCATTTT
TRBV29-1,TRBJ1-2,.,TRBD1,CSTTRTGAYGYTF,TGCAGCACCACGAGGACAGGGGCCTATGGCTACACCTTC
TRBV28,TRBJ2-3,.,TRBD2,CASIAGGSPDTQYF,TGTGCCAGCATCGCGGGGGGGTCTCCAGATACGCAGTATTTT
TRBV29-1,TRBJ1-2,.,.,CSVEGVGQSYGYTF,TGCAGCGTTGAGGGCGTGGGGCAGTCCTATGGCTACACCTTC
TRBV6-5,TRBJ1-3,.,.,CASRGAVNSGNTIYF,TGTGCCAGCAGGGGGGCCGTCAACTCTGGAAACACCATATATTTT
TRBV6-6,TRBJ1-6,.,.,CASSLGGGANSPLHF,TGTGCCAGCAGCTTAGGGGGGGGAGCTAATTCACCCCTCCACTTT
TRBV4-3,TRBJ2-5,.,TRBD1,CASSQEVRGLEETQYF,TGCGCCAGCAGCCAAGAAGTCAGGGGGCTTGAAGAGACCCAGTACTTC
TRBV5-1,TRBJ1-2,.,.,CASSLAVDTHYGYTF,TGCGCCAGCAGCTTGGCGGTAGACACCCACTATGGCTACACCTTC
TRBV6-2/TRBV6-3,TRBJ1-2,.,.,CASSLDRRRYGYTF,TGTGCCAGCAGTCTTGACAGGCGTCGGTATGGCTACACCTTC
TRBV18,TRBJ2-7,.,TRBD2,CASSPPAGERWQYF,TGTGCCAGCTCGCCCCCAGCGGGAGAGAGATGGCAGTACTTC
TRBV27,TRBJ1-3,.,.,CASQAQGKGNTIYF,TGTGCCAGCCAGGCCCAGGGCAAGGGAAACACCATATATTTT
TRBV6-9,TRBJ1-2,.,.,CASSSSTGGDDYGYTF,.
TRBV11-2,TRBJ2-7,.,TRBD1,CASSVQGYRNEQYF,TGTGCCAGCAGCGTACAGGGGTATAGGAACGAGCAGTACTTC
TRBV7-6,TRBJ2-1,.,TRBD2,CASSLGSGGPNEQFF,TGTGCCAGCAGCTTGGGAAGCGGGGGGCCCAATGAGCAGTTCTTC
TRBV28,TRBJ2-2,.,.,CASSLGAGTVPGELFF,TGTGCCAGCAGTTTGGGGGCAGGGACGGTCCCCGGGGAGCTGTTTTTT
TRBV7-3,TRBJ2-6,once,TRBD1,CASSFQGQGVSLGANVLTF,TGTGCCAGCAGCTTCCAGGGACAGGGGGTGTCTCTGGGGGCCAACGTCCTGACTTTC
TRBV19,TRBJ2-2,.,TRBD2,CASSMGLAGAANTGELFF,TGTGCCAGTAGTATGGGGCTAGCGGGGGCCGCGAACACCGGGGAGCTGTTTTTT
TRBV4-3,TRBJ1-2,.,.,CASSQGGTGIYGYTF,TGCGCCAGCAGCCAAGGGGGAACAGGGATCTATGGCTACACCTTC
TRBV12-3/TRBV12-4,TRBJ1-5,.,TRBD1,CASTPGFTGAQHF,TGTGCCAGCACCCCAGGCTTCACAGGGGCCCAGCATTTT
TRBV27,TRBJ2-2,.,TRBD2,CASSFTSGNTGELFF,TGTGCCAGCAGTTTCACTAGCGGGAACACCGGGGAGCTGTTTTTT
TRBV6-1,TRBJ2-1,.,.,CASSERQGRGHNEQFF,TGTGCCAGCAGTGAACGACAGGGGAGGGGGCACAATGAGCAGTTCTTC